The 9 T cell receptor beta chains given below trace back to one sample, sequenced in a study of regulatory T cells in long-lasting Graves disease. HTBI primers from iRepertoire and Arm-PCR of CDR3 regions yielded the TCR beta libraries. Via MiXCR, TCRdb re-called the multiplex PCR reads, giving one row per CDR3 protein. The data hold 320,000 or so distinct CDR3 sequences, with roughly 18% observed a single time. Indicated time point: newly diagnosed GD, antithyroid drugs for less than 3 months. Extracted RNA from PBMCs served as the source of the TCR library. The starting material was peripheral blood mononuclear cells (PBMCs), obtained at new diagnosis, from a patient treated with antithyroid drugs. Source of these receptors: a female donor with Graves disease.

The chain couples TRBV7-9 to TRBJ2-1, with D maybe TRBD2 (7 bases). In germline, CDR1 is SEHNR, CDR2 FQNEAQ (reference sequence). Trimming cost V 5 bases and J 5 bases, with 19 bases left between them. The CDR3 has 16 amino acids. CDR3 DNA: TGTGCCAGCAGCCCTCCGGGGGCGGGAGCTGACAATGAGCAGTTCTTC. Amino acids: CASSPPGAGADNEQFF.

This clonotype was seen a few times. A far larger clone is one nucleotide away, so this likely arose from a read error. The chain uses TRBV10-3 and TRBJ2-1, with D maybe TRBD1 (5 bases). Looked up from germline, CDR1 is ENHRY and CDR2 is SYGVKD. The V end lost 5 bases, the J end lost 10 bases, and 15 bases lay between the germline ends. There are 13 residues in the CDR3. DNA of the CDR3: TGTGCCATCAGTCTAGACAGTCAGGGCGAGCAGTTCTTC. Its protein is CAISLDSQGEQFF.

In its sample, this clonotype was seen many times. This rearrangement joins TRBV20-1 to TRBJ2-1; TRBD2 aligns across 9 bases. The CDR3 contains 16 residues. V shed 0 bases and J 2 bases; nucleotides not matched to a gene: 5. CDR1 is DFQATT and CDR2 is SNEGSKA in the germline V gene (reference sequence). The chain's CDR3 is CSARDTASGTYNEQFF. In nucleotides, the CDR3 is TGCAGTGCTAGAGATACGGCTAGCGGGACCTACAATGAGCAGTTCTTC.

In this sample, this clonotype turned up many times. V gene TRBV5-1 combines with J gene TRBJ2-3; TRBD1 matches at 10 bases. The germline V gene has CDR1 SGHRS and CDR2 YFSETQ. This CDR3 has 15 amino acids. V lost 4 bases and J lost 2; bases outside the gene matches: 4. The CDR3 DNA sequence: TGCGCCAGCAGCCTCGGACAGGGGGACACAGATACGCAGTATTTT. Translated, it gives CASSLGQGDTDTQYF.

The table lists this clonotype with many counts. V and J are TRBV27 and TRBJ2-7; 7 positions match TRBD2. The CDR3 loop spans 16 amino acids. Trimming removed 2 bases from V and 3 bases from J; junction bases left unmatched: 10. Germline V lookup: CDR1 MNHEY, CDR2 SMNVEV (reference sequence). In DNA form, the CDR3 reads TGTGCCAGCAGTTTAGACGGCCCAGCGGGGTACTACGAGCAGTACTTC. Residues: CASSLDGPAGYYEQYF.

The V gene is TRBV7-2, the J gene TRBJ2-7; 8 nucleotides agree with TRBD1. CDR3 length: 14 amino acids. Germline CDR1 is SGHTA and CDR2 is FQGNSA. V lost 1 base and J lost 8; bases outside the gene matches: 7. This CDR3 reads CASSLEGQAYKQYF. CDR3 DNA sequence: TGTGCCAGCAGCTTAGAGGGACAGGCTTACAAGCAGTACTTC.

Worth noting for this clonotype: Only one base separates this from a far larger clonotype, so it likely reflects a read error. V usage is TRBV7-2 and J usage is TRBJ2-1; the D is unclear. CDR1 is SGHTA, CDR2 FQGNSA, per germline. With 1 base removed from V and 10 bases from J, the gap between germline ends came to 26 bases. CDR3 length: 18 residues. The CDR3 region is CASSLVGSSKLNPYEQFF. The CDR3 nucleotides read TGTGCCAGCAGCTTAGTGGGATCTTCGAAATTAAACCCCTACGAGCAGTTCTTC.

This clonotype showed up many times. The chain links TRBV10-2 to TRBJ1-1, with D unresolved. The germline V gene encodes CDR1 WSHSY and CDR2 SAAADI. The CDR3 runs 11 residues. V lost 2 bases to trimming and J lost 5 bases, with 3 bases between them. The CDR3 spells CASSEGTEAFF. CDR3 DNA: TGCGCCAGCAGTGAGGGTACTGAAGCTTTCTTT.

This clonotype has ten or more counts. J is TRBJ1-2 and V is TRBV30; 9 bases map to TRBD1. The CDR3 is 14 amino acids. The germline V gene encodes CDR1 GTSNPN and CDR2 SVGIG (reference sequence). V lost 3 bases, J lost 5 bases, and 7 bases stayed unmatched. As DNA, the CDR3 is TGTGCCTGGAGGGGACAGGGTCGGGAGTATGGCTACACCTTC. As protein: CAWRGQGREYGYTF.